These 30 T cell receptor beta chains originate from one sample sequenced in a study of regulatory T cells in long-lasting Graves disease. Described time point: newly diagnosed GD, antithyroid drugs for less than 3 months. From PBMCs, RNA was extracted and then used to make the TCR library. Construction of the TCR beta libraries employed iRepertoire HTBI primers in conjunction with Arm-PCR of CDR3 regions. One entry per CDR3 protein, called by TCRdb with MiXCR from the multiplex PCR reads. The sample lists around 500,000 distinct CDR3 sequences, roughly 13% occurring once. These same data were also listed under a study on T cells in Graves' hyperthyroidism and ophthalmopathy.

Source: peripheral blood mononuclear cells (PBMCs), taken at new diagnosis, from a patient treated with antithyroid drugs. These receptors were taken from a man under 40 with Graves disease.

The chain uses TRBV10-2 and TRBJ2-3, with D unresolved. Trimming took off 0 bases at V and 6 bases at J, with 7 bases between the two ends. The CDR3 totals 13 residues. Germline CDR1 WSHSY, CDR2 SAAADI. In DNA, the CDR3 is TGCGCCAGCAGTGAGTCGATGGGGGATACGCAGTATTTT. Amino acid sequence: CASSESMGDTQYF.

This clonotype was seen repeatedly, ten times or more. The rearrangement joins TRBV5-1 to TRBJ2-3; D remains ambiguous. The CDR3 consists of 14 residues. The germline V gene encodes CDR1 SGHRS and CDR2 YFSETQ. Trimming removed 4 bases from V and 6 bases from J, with 15 bases in between. CDR3 in DNA: TGCGCCAGCAGCAGCTGGACGACTGACGATACGCAGTATTTT. Its protein product is CASSSWTTDDTQYF.

This clonotype showed up many times. The rearrangement links TRBV11-1 to TRBJ2-7, with TRBD1 as a possible D gene (6 bases). Trimming left V 2 bases short and J 2 bases short, with 13 bases between. The CDR3 is 15 amino acids. CDR1 is SGHAT, CDR2 FQDESV, per germline (reference sequence). CDR3 DNA sequence: TGTGCCAGCAGCTTACTTCAGGGGCCTACCTACGAGCAGTACTTC. It encodes CASSLLQGPTYEQYF.

The sample holds many counts of this clonotype. CDR3: CASTQQLIYEQYF. Here the CDR3 DNA reads TGTGCCAGCACCCAACAACTAATCTACGAGCAGTACTTC. The chain has TRBV6-1 and TRBJ2-7; D remains unclear. V was pared by 7 bases and J by 3 bases, with 13 bases between. Germline CDR1 MNHNS, CDR2 SASEGT. This CDR3 has 13 amino acids.

Notes on this clonotype: Germline is not matched at one junction end, which may reflect a read error. The chain combines TRBV30 with TRBJ2-1; no definite D call. The CDR3 extends over 10 amino acids. Germline CDR1 and CDR2: GTSNPN and SVGIG (reference sequence). Here the CDR3 DNA reads TGTGCCTGGAGTGGTAATGGGCAGTTCTTC. Amino acid sequence: CAWSGNGQFF.

The chain combines TRBV4-1 with TRBJ1-1; D is perhaps TRBD1 (6 bases). Germline V CDR1 and CDR2: MGHRA, YSYEKL. V shed 1 base and J shed 0 bases, with 15 bases lying between them. CDR3 length: 17 residues. CDR3 DNA: TGCGCCAGCAGCCAAGGAAGGGGCGGACAGTTGAACACTGAAGCTTTCTTT. This sequence encodes CASSQGRGGQLNTEAFF.

This clonotype has at least ten counts. The rearrangement links TRBV5-5 to TRBJ1-2; D uncertain. Looked up from germline, CDR1 is SGHKS and CDR2 is YYEKEE (reference sequence). V shed 1 base and J shed 6 bases, with 10 bases lying between them. This CDR3 contains 13 residues. DNA of the CDR3: TGTGCCAGCAGCTTGTCACTTAAGGATGGCTACACCTTC. This codes for CASSLSLKDGYTF.

This clonotype was observed a handful of times. One end of the junction is discordant with germline, which a read error may explain. The chain's CDR3 is CAWSPQGAGTYF. In nucleotides, the CDR3 is TGTGCCTGGAGTCCTCAGGGGGCCGGAACGTACTTC. The V and J genes are TRBV30 and TRBJ1-2; 8 bases agree with TRBD1. This CDR3 is built from 12 residues. Germline V gene lookup returns CDR1 GTSNPN and CDR2 SVGIG (reference sequence).

In its sample, this clonotype was seen many times. This rearrangement joins TRBV6-1 to TRBJ2-1; 9 bases are a match to TRBD2. The CDR3 consists of 16 residues. The J segment lost 6 bases and the V segment lost 5 bases, leaving 11 bases of the junction unmatched. CDR1 is MNHNS and CDR2 is SASEGT in the germline V gene. The CDR3 region is CASSSSAGGPVNEQFF. The CDR3 DNA is TGTGCCAGCAGTAGCTCGGCGGGAGGGCCGGTCAATGAGCAGTTCTTC.

V is TRBV5-1 and J is TRBJ1-1; D is possibly TRBD1 (6 bases). Germline assignment: CDR1 SGHRS and CDR2 YFSETQ. The CDR3 covers 13 residues. Trimming stripped 4 bases from V and 11 bases from J, with 18 bases between. CDR3 in DNA: TGCGCCAGCAGCGCGTGGGGGGGGGCCGAGGCTTTCTTT. Translating it yields CASSAWGGAEAFF.

This rearrangement joins TRBV25-1 to TRBJ2-3; no clear D gene. V lost 0 bases to trimming and J lost 7 bases, with 8 bases between them. Germline CDR1 reads MGHDK; CDR2 reads SYGVNS. The CDR3 is made up of 13 amino acids. The CDR3 DNA sequence: TGTGCCAGCAGTGAATATGGGGAATATACGCAGTATTTT. It specifies CASSEYGEYTQYF.

This clonotype appeared many times. CDR3 in DNA: TGTGCCGCGAAAACAAGAAGACACATGAACACTGAAGCTTTCTTT. Amino acid sequence: CAAKTRRHMNTEAFF. This chain uses TRBV2 with TRBJ1-1, with D unclear. Trimming shortened V by 11 bases and J by 0 bases, and 19 bases separated the two germline ends. The CDR3 totals 15 residues. CDR1 SNHLY and CDR2 FYNNEI come from the germline V gene.

This clonotype was recorded at least ten times. The chain joins TRBV6-1 to TRBJ2-1; 10 bases line up with TRBD2. The CDR3 is made up of 15 amino acids. Germline loops: CDR1 MNHNS, CDR2 SASEGT. V lost 6 bases to trimming and J lost 7 bases; unmatched junction nucleotides: 9. The CDR3 DNA reads as TGTGCCAGCAGCCCCCAGGGACTAGCGACGAATGAGCAGTTCTTC. This codes for CASSPQGLATNEQFF.

This clonotype came up many times. V is TRBV2 and J is TRBJ2-5, with 9 nucleotides matching TRBD1. This CDR3 region has 13 residues. Germline CDR1 SNHLY, CDR2 FYNNEI. V shed 8 bases, J shed 3 bases, and the junction held 4 bases outside the gene matches. CDR3 amino acids: CASGGQGKETQYF. CDR3 in DNA: TGTGCCAGCGGGGGACAGGGTAAAGAGACCCAGTACTTC.

On this clonotype itself: Since a much larger clone is just one base distant, this may be a read error. This sequence joins TRBV29-1 and TRBJ1-1; 7 bases line up with TRBD1. The CDR3 runs to 14 residues. The V and J ends lost 6 bases and 0 bases, in that order; junction bases with no gene match: 7. From germline, CDR1 is SQVTM and CDR2 ANQGSEA. CDR3 sequence reads: CSVGSGGVNTEAFF. CDR3 DNA sequence: TGCAGCGTGGGCTCAGGGGGGGTGAACACTGAAGCTTTCTTT.

This clonotype has at least ten counts. J is TRBJ2-2 and V is TRBV7-8; the match to TRBD1 covers 7 bases. Per germline, CDR1 SGHVS and CDR2 FQNEAQ. The V and J ends lost 4 bases and 7 bases, in that order; junction bases with no gene match: 6. CDR3 length equals 14 residues. CDR3 coding DNA: TGTGCCAGCAGCTCCGAACAGGGGCACGGGGAGCTGTTTTTT. This codes for CASSSEQGHGELFF.

This clonotype came up a few times. The genes are TRBV10-3 and TRBJ2-7, with 13 bases matching TRBD2. Germline-derived CDR1 and CDR2 are ENHRY and SYGVKD. The CDR3 runs to 17 residues. V lost 8 bases and J lost 3; bases outside the gene matches: 13. CDR3 DNA: TGTGCCATCGGGGGGGGGACTAGCGGGAAAGCTCGCTACGAGCAGTACTTC. The encoded protein is CAIGGGTSGKARYEQYF.

This clonotype appeared many times. V is TRBV27 and J is TRBJ2-1, with 10 bases lining up with TRBD2. The germline V gene encodes CDR1 MNHEY and CDR2 SMNVEV (reference sequence). The ends lost 7 bases at V and 7 bases at J; junction bases unmatched: 10. This CDR3 has 15 residues. DNA of the CDR3: TGTGCCAGCACATCCGGGACTAGCGTAATTAATGAGCAGTTCTTC. The encoded protein is CASTSGTSVINEQFF.

This clonotype was observed at least ten times. The chain couples TRBV12-3 or TRBV12-4 to TRBJ2-1; 12 nucleotides align to TRBD1. V was clipped by 6 bases and J by 7 bases; unmatched bases: 10. This CDR3 region has 16 residues. In DNA, the CDR3 is TGTGCCAGCAGCCCTGACGGGACAGGGGGCTGGAATGAGCAGTTCTTC. It yields the protein CASSPDGTGGWNEQFF.

There are many counts of this clonotype. The CDR3 loop is CASSLLRDILNTGELFF. CDR3 sequence (DNA): TGTGCCAGCAGTTTGCTGCGGGACATACTGAACACCGGGGAGCTGTTTTTT. The J gene is TRBJ2-2, the V gene TRBV12-3 or TRBV12-4; D possibly uses TRBD1 or TRBD2 (6 bases each). V was cut by 3 bases and J by 1 base, with 15 bases left in between. The length of the CDR3 is 17 residues.

The CDR3 bases are TGTGCCAGCAGTTTAATGGGAATAAGCAATCAGCCCCAGCATTTT. Translation: CASSLMGISNQPQHF. This chain links TRBV27 with TRBJ1-5; D is unresolved. CDR1 is MNHEY and CDR2 is SMNVEV in the germline V gene (reference sequence). Trimming took off 2 bases at V and 1 base at J, with 9 bases between the two ends. The CDR3 is made up of 15 amino acids.

This clonotype was counted many times. The chain uses TRBV11-2 and TRBJ2-2; 14 nucleotides agree with TRBD2. Germline loops: CDR1 SGHAT, CDR2 FQNNGV. V dropped 6 bases and J dropped 6; count of bases not matched to a gene: 0. CDR3 length: 14 amino acids. For the CDR3, the DNA is TGTGCCAGCAGGGGACTAGCGGGAGCCGGGGAGCTGTTTTTT. Its translation is CASRGLAGAGELFF.

This clonotype showed up many times. The chain links TRBV30 to TRBJ2-6; unclear D gene. Germline V lookup: CDR1 GTSNPN, CDR2 SVGIG (reference sequence). This CDR3 comprises 13 residues. V was cut by 4 bases and J by 2 bases, with 6 bases left in between. This CDR3 reads CAWTRTGANVLTF. CDR3 sequence (DNA): TGTGCCTGGACCCGTACTGGGGCCAACGTCCTGACTTTC.

To note about this clonotype: A much larger clone sits a single nucleotide away, making a read error possible. V and J are TRBV20-1 and TRBJ2-3, with D maybe TRBD1 (5 bases). The DNA end is more similar to TRBJ2-5, so the J call may be wrong. Germline-derived CDR1 and CDR2 are DFQATT and SNEGSKA (reference sequence). The CDR3 covers 13 residues. This CDR3 is CSAEQVYQGTQYF. For the CDR3, the DNA is TGCAGTGCCGAACAGGTGTACCAAGGGACCCAGTACTTC.

This clonotype was seen ten or more times. The chain carries TRBV20-1 and TRBJ1-5; 9 bases are shared with TRBD1. Losses at the gene ends were 7 bases for V and 7 bases for J; bases not matched to a gene: 5. This CDR3 region has 12 residues. The V gene's germline CDR1 is DFQATT and CDR2 SNEGSKA (reference sequence). CDR3 residues: CSVRQGDQPQHF. In DNA, the CDR3 is TGCAGTGTTCGACAGGGGGACCAGCCCCAGCATTTT.

Worth noting for this clonotype: A single base separates this from a much larger clone, so it may be a read error. This chain joins TRBV20-1 and TRBJ1-1, with a weak D call TRBD1 (5 bases). Germline loops: CDR1 DFQATT, CDR2 SNEGSKA (reference sequence). The CDR3 consists of 13 residues. V lost 6 bases and J 7 bases, leaving 18 bases between the germline ends. CDR3 sequence: CSASRRAGSEAFF. CDR3 nucleotide sequence: TGCAGTGCGTCTCGCAGGGCGGGTAGTGAAGCTTTCTTT.

The chain links TRBV12-3 or TRBV12-4 to TRBJ2-3, with 10 bases fitting TRBD2. V shed 5 bases and J 5 bases; nucleotides not matched to a gene: 16. The CDR3 runs 18 residues. Here the CDR3 DNA reads TGTGCCAGCAGTATCACCCCCCTATCTAGCGGGGGAAGAGATACGCAGTATTTT. Its translation: CASSITPLSSGGRDTQYF.

This clonotype was counted ten times or more. Here the CDR3 DNA reads TGCGCCAGCAGTGTCGGGGGGGGGGGCAATGAGCAGTTCTTC. Translating it yields CASSVGGGGNEQFF. This chain joins TRBV10-1 and TRBJ2-1; 8 nucleotides align to TRBD2. Trimming at V came to 4 bases and at J to 6 bases, leaving 5 bases not matched to a gene. Germline V gives CDR1 WNHNN, CDR2 SYGVQD (reference sequence). This CDR3 contains 14 residues.

This clonotype was found many times. The V and J genes are TRBV7-2 and TRBJ1-1; D gene unclear. Germline CDR1 SGHTA, CDR2 FQGNSA. This CDR3 is built from 15 residues. The V and J ends lost 2 bases and 5 bases respectively, with 15 bases between them. This chain's CDR3 is CASSLMGGGRTEAFF. In DNA form, the CDR3 reads TGTGCCAGCAGCTTAATGGGAGGCGGCCGGACTGAAGCTTTCTTT.

This clonotype was found many times. The V call is TRBV7-2, the J call TRBJ2-3; 10 nucleotides align to TRBD2. V lost 2 bases, J lost 6 bases, and 5 bases stayed unmatched. The CDR3 spans 15 residues. In germline, CDR1 is SGHTA, CDR2 FQGNSA. In nucleotides, the CDR3 is TGTGCCAGCAGCTTACAAGCGGGAGGGCCGGATACGCAGTATTTT. It encodes CASSLQAGGPDTQYF.